This T cell receptor (beta chain) came from a study of control samples from healthy donors and cancer patients. Trimming cost V 4 bases and J 7 bases, with 8 bases left between them. Germline CDR1 reads LGHDT; CDR2 reads YNNKEL (reference sequence). The CDR3 runs to 12 residues. Method: immunoSEQ multiplex PCR; TCRdb's copy keeps in-frame clones and lacks some. The data hold under 150,000 clones, with roughly 90% observed a single time. The chain couples TRBV3-1 (or the pseudogene TRBV3-2) to TRBJ1-5; D call uncertain. Sequences were obtained from blood. The clonotype comes from a man aged 25-45 years in good health. The CDR3 DNA sequence: TGTGCCAGCAGCCGAAGCGGGCAGCCCCAGCATTTT. As protein: CASSRSGQPQHF.